This passage covers 10 T cell receptor beta chains from one sample sequenced in a study of blood T cell repertoires in COVID-19. Method: immunoSEQ multiplex PCR; TCRdb's copy keeps in-frame clones and lacks some. The sample lists roughly 200,000 clones, around 81% occurring once. The sequencing sample was made of peripheral blood. These receptors were collected from a woman between 40 and 55 years old with COVID-19, enrolled during active disease.

The rearrangement uses TRBV5-8 and TRBJ2-7, with D unresolved. The CDR3 consists of 11 residues. The germline CDR1 and CDR2 sequences are SGHTS and YDEGEE. V lost 3 bases, J lost 7 bases, and 8 bases lay in between. DNA of the CDR3: TGTGCCAGCAGCTATGCTAGTGAGCAGTACTTC. The encoded protein is CASSYASEQYF.

This clone came up a few times. V usage is TRBV14 and J usage is TRBJ2-1, with 7 bases identical to TRBD1. This CDR3 is 17 amino acids long. The V and J ends lost 7 bases and 1 base, in that order; junction bases with no gene match: 13. Germline CDR1 and CDR2: SGHDN and FVKESK. The CDR3 is CASTSLPGTVSYNEQFF. CDR3 sequence (DNA): TGTGCCAGCACCTCACTCCCAGGGACAGTATCCTACAATGAGCAGTTCTTC.

The chain couples TRBV6-5 to TRBJ2-3, with a tentative D call TRBD1 (6 bases). The ends were cut back, 0 bases at V and 2 bases at J, with 9 bases in the middle. Germline V CDR1 and CDR2: MNHEY, SVGAGI. CDR3 size: 15 residues. The CDR3 region is CASSYSTGYTDTQYF. CDR3 bases: TGTGCCAGCAGTTACTCGACAGGCTACACAGATACGCAGTATTTT.

The chain has TRBV6-6 and TRBJ1-1; tentatively, D is TRBD1 (5 bases). There are 15 residues in the CDR3. V lost 5 bases to trimming and J lost 2 bases, with 15 bases between them. Looked up from germline, CDR1 is MNHNY and CDR2 is SVGAGI (reference sequence). CDR3 loop: CASSPDTQYNTEAFF. The CDR3 DNA sequence: TGTGCCAGCAGTCCGGACACCCAGTATAACACTGAAGCTTTCTTT.

This clone was seen just once. J is TRBJ2-1 and V is TRBV7-3, with D tentatively TRBD2 (6 bases). V lost 5 bases and J lost 5, with 13 bases in between. Germline V gene lookup returns CDR1 SGHTA and CDR2 FQGTGA. This CDR3 contains 14 residues. The CDR3 DNA reads TGTGCCAGCAGCGTAATGGGCGGGGACAATGAGCAGTTCTTC. This codes for CASSVMGGDNEQFF.

This sequence joins TRBV29-1 and TRBJ1-2, with D unresolved. The CDR3 covers 14 residues. Germline-derived CDR1 and CDR2 are SQVTM and ANQGSEA. V dropped 5 bases and J dropped 0 bases, with 13 bases sitting between them. The CDR3 spells CSVKEGWANYGYTF. The DNA of the CDR3 is TGCAGCGTTAAGGAGGGTTGGGCTAACTATGGCTACACCTTC.

The chain carries TRBV7-9 and TRBJ2-5; possibly TRBD1 for D (5 bases). The CDR3 consists of 15 residues. The ends were cut back, 1 base at V and 3 bases at J, with 12 bases in the middle. CDR1 and CDR2 from the germline V gene are SEHNR and FQNEAQ (reference sequence). CDR3 sequence reads: CASSLVTGLKETQYF. DNA for the CDR3: TGTGCCAGCAGCTTAGTAACAGGATTAAAAGAGACCCAGTACTTC.

This rearrangement joins TRBV7-9 to TRBJ1-1; D ambiguous. The CDR3 totals 14 residues. Germline V CDR1 and CDR2: SEHNR, FQNEAQ (reference sequence). V lost 1 base, J lost 7 bases, and 13 bases lay in between. CDR3 nucleotide sequence: TGTGCCAGCAGCTTAGGACCCGGGATCCTTGAAGCTTTCTTT. Amino acids: CASSLGPGILEAFF.

The rearrangement uses TRBV18 and TRBJ2-7; 9 nucleotides line up with TRBD1. Germline V lookup: CDR1 KGHSH, CDR2 LQKENI. J gave up 2 bases and V 4 bases, and 0 bases lay outside the gene matches. This CDR3 spans 13 amino acids. CDR3 sequence reads: CASSRQGAYEQYV. As DNA, the CDR3 is TGTGCCAGCTCACGACAGGGGGCCTACGAGCAGTACGTC.

This chain links TRBV2 with TRBJ2-1, with D tentatively TRBD2 (5 bases). Trimming cost V 7 bases and J 5 bases, with 15 bases left between them. The CDR3 is 14 residues long. Looked up from germline, CDR1 is SNHLY and CDR2 is FYNNEI. The chain's CDR3 is CASKRRFSNNEQFF. As DNA, the CDR3 is TGTGCCAGCAAGCGGCGCTTCAGCAACAATGAGCAGTTCTTC.